This entry describes one T cell receptor (beta chain). This sample was included in a study of cytomegalovirus exposure and HLA in healthy donors. 13 Jbeta primers and 60 Vbeta primers were used for the PCR. The table came from immunoSEQ multiplex PCR; TCRdb's copy has only in-frame clones and leaves some out. The data show a few hundred thousand clones, approximately 79% seen once. The TCR originated in a girl under 10 years old in good health and CMV-seronegative. Sequenced: PBMCs.

CDR3 in DNA: TGCGCCAGCGGGACAGGCGGGGTATTTAACTATGGCTACACCTTC. Its translation: CASGTGGVFNYGYTF. The genes are TRBV5-1 and TRBJ1-2, with TRBD1 identical over 8 bases. CDR3 length: 15 residues. Germline values: CDR1 SGHRS, CDR2 YFSETQ. Losses at the gene ends were 7 bases for V and 1 base for J; bases not matched to a gene: 9.